This T cell receptor beta chain comes out of a study of identical twins (dated by TCRdb to the mid-2010s). For the wider study: The study deep-sequenced TCR alpha and beta repertoires from monozygotic twins, unrelated adults of various ages and cord blood to test whether fetal clonotypes persist. To rule out contamination, replicate twin experiments were performed at different times with different library preparation protocols.

Every donor was a healthy Caucasian. The twin cohort consisted of three pairs of female monozygotic twins, all aged about 18 to 29 years. Using Miltenyi CD45RO+ enrichment and human naive T-cell isolation kits, memory (CD45RO+) and naive T cells were isolated from PBMC. To note about this clonotype: Its antigen is unknown. Nothing much larger sits one base from this clone, and base qualities are not available.

The CDR3 runs 16 residues from the cysteine to the phenylalanine. Only the CDR3 DNA is retained, 48 bases long and in frame from the first base. Looking up the germline V gene yields CDR1 SGHTA and CDR2 FQGNSA. Cut back by 4 bases and 2 bases, the V and J ends lie 16 bases apart. Library preparation was by 5' RACE. These reads were obtained on an Illumina HiSeq 2000. Template switching added a universal primer binding site, and the final cDNA carried a unique molecular identifier that allowed TCR cDNA molecules to be counted accurately. Specific primers in the conserved constant-segment region were used to synthesize first-strand cDNA for the TCR alpha and beta chains. To control for contamination, each cDNA library was double barcoded with a SMART-Mk sample barcode plus Illumina barcodes. Two successive PCR steps introduced TruSeq adapter sequences along with Illumina sample barcodes. The Illumina HiSeq platform was used with custom primers to sequence TCR alpha and beta cDNA libraries. From the authors' description of their analysis: MiGEC processed the raw reads to extract unique molecular identifiers, while MiXCR was used to determine the CDR3 positions. For each individual, recombination models were inferred using an EM algorithm with the repgenHMM and IGoR tools. Shared clonotypes were analyzed with the tcR package in R, and sharing was normalized by the product of cloneset sizes. To study raw recombination free of thymic and clonal selection effects, out-of-frame nonproductive sequences were analyzed. The public reads were run again by TCRdb, first through fastp at Q25 and then through MiXCR, and only productive beta chains were kept. CDR3 protein sequences are deduplicated, and each keeps its most common genes and DNA. What appears here as the V and J calls and clone size reflects TCRdb's work, not the paper's. For this sample there are 200,000 to 250,000 distinct CDR3 sequences; over 9.5% appear just once. Around 4% of the sample is in the top ten clones.

Here is what the overall study found, with its caveats: In monozygotic twins, recombination models systematically underestimated out-of-frame TCR alpha sharing, but the models matched the sharing seen between unrelated individuals. Abundant cord blood beta clonotypes had fewer insertions, young adult naive repertoires showed a similar but weaker trend, and memory repertoires showed no such trend. Out-of-frame TCR alpha sequences shared between twins showed an excess of low generation-probability sequences compared with coincidental sharing between unrelated individuals. Zero-insertion analyses could be partly confounded by invariant T cells such as MAIT and iNKT, though diverse VJ usage argued against such confounding for most clonotypes. In beta out-of-frame sequences, excess twin sharing was weaker, because having fewer shared sequences lowered the signal-to-noise ratio. Because the same donors could not be followed over many years, the conclusions relied on cross-sectional statistical analysis.

The sample was also linked to a second study, of yellow fever vaccine responses in identical twins. The other study reports the following: The authors reported that the T cell response to vaccination in identical twins appeared partly convergent and partly personalized. In identical twins, the study followed T cell clones that responded to the vaccine with precision.

The chain joins TRBV7-2 to TRBJ2-3; 7 matching bases give a weak D call of TRBD2. The material sequenced was memory (CD45RO+) T cells sorted from blood. According to the study, the label for this sample's cell subset or site signals: CD45RO+ enriched T cells. The sequence was obtained from a woman aged 18-35 years in good health. The CDR3: CASSSLRGASTDTQYF. The nucleotide sequence is TGTGCCAGCAGCTCCCTCCGGGGGGCCTCCACAGATACGCAGTATTTT.